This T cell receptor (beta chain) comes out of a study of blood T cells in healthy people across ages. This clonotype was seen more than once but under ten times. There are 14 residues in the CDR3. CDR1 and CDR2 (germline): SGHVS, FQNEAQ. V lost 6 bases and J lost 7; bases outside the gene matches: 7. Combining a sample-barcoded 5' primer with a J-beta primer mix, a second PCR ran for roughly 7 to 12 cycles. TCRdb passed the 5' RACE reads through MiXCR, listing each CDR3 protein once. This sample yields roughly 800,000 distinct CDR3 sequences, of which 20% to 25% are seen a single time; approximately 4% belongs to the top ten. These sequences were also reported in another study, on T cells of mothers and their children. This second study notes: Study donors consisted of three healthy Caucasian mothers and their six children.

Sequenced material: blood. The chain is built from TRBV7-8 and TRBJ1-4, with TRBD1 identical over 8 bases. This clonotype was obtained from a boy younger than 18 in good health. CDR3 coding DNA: TGTGCCAGCAGAAGGACAGGGCGGGGTGAAAAACTGTTTTTT. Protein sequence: CASRRTGRGEKLFF. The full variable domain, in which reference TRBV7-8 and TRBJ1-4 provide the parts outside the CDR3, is GAGVSQSPRYKVAKRGQDVALRCDPISGHVSLFWYQQALGQGPEFLTYFQNEAQLDKSGLPSDRFFAERPEGSVSTLKIQRTQQEDSAVYLCASRRTGRGEKLFFGSGTQLSVL.